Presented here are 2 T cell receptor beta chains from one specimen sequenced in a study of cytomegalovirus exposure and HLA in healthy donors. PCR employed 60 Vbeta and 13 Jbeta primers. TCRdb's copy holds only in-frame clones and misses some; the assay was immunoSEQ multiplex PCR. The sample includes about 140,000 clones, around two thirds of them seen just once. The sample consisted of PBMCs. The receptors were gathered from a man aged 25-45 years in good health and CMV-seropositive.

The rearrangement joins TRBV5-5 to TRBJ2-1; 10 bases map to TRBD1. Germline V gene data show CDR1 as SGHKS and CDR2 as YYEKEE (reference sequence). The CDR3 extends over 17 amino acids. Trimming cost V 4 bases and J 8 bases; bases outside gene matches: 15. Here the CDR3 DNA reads TGTGCCAGCAGCCTCCGGGACAGGGGACGCCGGAATGATGAGCAGTTCTTC. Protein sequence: CASSLRDRGRRNDEQFF. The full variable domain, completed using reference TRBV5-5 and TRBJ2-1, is DAGVTQSPTHLIKTRGQQVTLRCSPISGHKSVSWYQQVLGQGPQFIFQYYEKEERGRGNFPDRFSARQFPNYSSELNVNALLLGDSALYLCASSLRDRGRRNDEQFFGPGTRLTVL.

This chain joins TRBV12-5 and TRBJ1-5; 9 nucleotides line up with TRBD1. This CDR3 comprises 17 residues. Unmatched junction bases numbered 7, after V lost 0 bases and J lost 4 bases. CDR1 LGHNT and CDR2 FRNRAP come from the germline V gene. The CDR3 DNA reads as TGTGCTAGTGGTTTGGTTGATAACGGACAGGGGAATCAGCCCCAGCATTTT. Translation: CASGLVDNGQGNQPQHF.